This T cell receptor beta chain stems from a study of blood T cell repertoires in COVID-19. Study as a whole: Nucleic acid was either cDNA or gDNA, and it came from T cells, B-cell-depleted T cells, or PBMCs.

The assay was immunoSEQ multiplex PCR, and TCRdb's table has in-frame clones only and misses some. Counted here are 150,000 to 200,000 clones, around 79% occurring once; the ten biggest clones make up 19%. Participants' own reports of clinical history determined their cohort assignment. Sequenced material: PBMCs or T cells enriched from blood (not recorded which). The sequence was collected from a woman aged 70-85 years in a cohort exposed to, infected with or recovered from COVID-19 (not recorded which).

The CDR3 nucleotides read TGCGCCAGCAGCCCTCGGGCGGGACTAGGGACAGATACGCAGTATTTT. As protein: CASSPRAGLGTDTQYF. The chain employs TRBV5-1 and TRBJ2-3; the match to TRBD2 covers 8 bases. CDR1 is SGHRS, CDR2 YFSETQ, per germline. The CDR3 sequence is 16 residues long. V shed 4 bases, J shed 3 bases, and the junction held 10 bases outside the gene matches.